Listed below are T cell receptor beta chains from one sample, sequenced in a study of graft-versus-host responses after intestinal transplantation. Sequencing used immunoSEQ multiplex PCR; TCRdb keeps in-frame clones, though not all of them. The repertoire has 12,000 to 15,000 clones, approximately 38% of them found once; the top ten carry around 15%. This sample comprised alloreactive CD8+ T cells from a mixed lymphocyte reaction culture, obtained before intestinal transplant. These receptors were taken from a human patient who received an intestinal transplant. Both conserved end residues are part of each CDR3. Each record gives: D gene, J gene, clone size, V gene, CDR3 protein, CDR3 DNA. D genes are given only for firm matches. The size of a clone is reported for some rows only, either as once, few or many, or as a class for expanded clones.

d_call: .; j_call: TRBJ2-3; clone_size: .; v_call: TRBV10-2; cdr3_aa: CASSELTSTRMYF; cdr3_nt: TGCGCCAGCAGTGAATTAACTAGCACCCGTATGTATTTT
d_call: TRBD2; j_call: TRBJ2-1; clone_size: .; v_call: TRBV27; cdr3_aa: CASSFLGGGNEQFF; cdr3_nt: TGTGCCAGCAGTTTCCTCGGGGGGGGCAATGAGCAGTTCTTC
d_call: TRBD1; j_call: TRBJ2-1; clone_size: few; v_call: TRBV10-3; cdr3_aa: CAIRVHRGASTYNEQFF; cdr3_nt: TGTGCCATCAGGGTACACAGGGGGGCGTCGACCTACAATGAGCAGTTCTTC
d_call: TRBD2; j_call: TRBJ2-1; clone_size: few; v_call: TRBV28; cdr3_aa: CASSFLGTSGGLGQFF; cdr3_nt: TGTGCCAGCAGTTTCCTTGGGACTAGCGGGGGGCTCGGGCAGTTCTTC
d_call: .; j_call: TRBJ2-3; clone_size: .; v_call: TRBV9; cdr3_aa: CASSVDREDTQYF; cdr3_nt: TGTGCCAGCAGCGTAGACAGGGAGGATACGCAGTATTTT
d_call: .; j_call: TRBJ2-7; clone_size: once; v_call: TRBV5-4; cdr3_aa: CASSRLGGYEQYF; cdr3_nt: TGTGCCAGCAGCCGACTGGGGGGCTACGAGCAGTACTTC
d_call: TRBD2; j_call: TRBJ2-5; clone_size: .; v_call: TRBV15; cdr3_aa: CATSDRLAGDPETQYF; cdr3_nt: TGTGCCACCAGCGACAGACTAGCGGGAGACCCTGAGACCCAGTACTTC
d_call: .; j_call: TRBJ2-3; clone_size: few; v_call: TRBV7-6; cdr3_aa: CASSLAGGTDTQYF; cdr3_nt: TGTGCCAGCAGCTTAGCGGGAGGCACAGATACGCAGTATTTT
d_call: TRBD2; j_call: TRBJ2-7; clone_size: few; v_call: TRBV28; cdr3_aa: CASSLIAGGPYEQYF; cdr3_nt: TGTGCCAGCAGTTTAATAGCGGGAGGGCCCTACGAGCAGTACTTC
d_call: TRBD2; j_call: TRBJ2-7; clone_size: .; v_call: TRBV27; cdr3_aa: CASSLSAEGGFYYEQYF; cdr3_nt: TGTGCCAGCAGTTTATCGGCGGAGGGAGGGTTCTACTACGAGCAGTACTTC
d_call: TRBD2; j_call: TRBJ2-3; clone_size: .; v_call: TRBV4-3; cdr3_aa: CASSQLSGGATDTQYF; cdr3_nt: TGCGCCAGCAGCCAATTAAGCGGGGGGGCCACAGATACGCAGTATTTT
d_call: .; j_call: TRBJ2-7; clone_size: few; v_call: TRBV29-1; cdr3_aa: CSVGLAPEQYF; cdr3_nt: TGCAGCGTTGGGCTAGCTCCCGAGCAGTACTTC
d_call: TRBD2; j_call: TRBJ2-1; clone_size: few; v_call: TRBV5-4; cdr3_aa: CASSPLAGGTYNEQFF; cdr3_nt: TGTGCCAGCAGCCCCCTTGCGGGAGGGACCTACAATGAGCAGTTCTTC
d_call: .; j_call: TRBJ2-2; clone_size: .; v_call: TRBV6-1; cdr3_aa: CASSEQGPNTGELFF; cdr3_nt: TGTGCCAGCAGTGAACAGGGGCCGAACACCGGGGAGCTGTTTTTT
d_call: TRBD2; j_call: TRBJ2-1; clone_size: few; v_call: TRBV4-3; cdr3_aa: CASSQDVTSGVYNEQFF; cdr3_nt: TGCGCCAGCAGCCAAGATGTGACTAGCGGGGTCTACAATGAGCAGTTCTTC
d_call: TRBD2; j_call: TRBJ2-7; clone_size: few; v_call: TRBV27; cdr3_aa: CASSPRTSGLDEQYF; cdr3_nt: TGTGCCAGCAGTCCAAGGACTAGCGGGCTCGACGAGCAGTACTTC
d_call: .; j_call: TRBJ2-1; clone_size: .; v_call: TRBV29-1; cdr3_aa: CSVEDQASEISGEQFF; cdr3_nt: TGCAGCGTTGAAGATCAGGCTAGCGAAATCTCGGGTGAGCAGTTCTTC
d_call: .; j_call: TRBJ1-2; clone_size: .; v_call: TRBV27; cdr3_aa: CASRISGSWEDGYTF; cdr3_nt: TGTGCCAGCAGGATTAGTGGGTCTTGGGAGGATGGCTACACCTTC
d_call: .; j_call: TRBJ2-7; clone_size: .; v_call: TRBV9; cdr3_aa: CASSGGSSYEQYF; cdr3_nt: TGTGCCAGCAGCGGAGGGAGCTCCTACGAGCAGTACTTC
d_call: .; j_call: TRBJ2-1; clone_size: few; v_call: TRBV10-2; cdr3_aa: CASVRGNEQFF; cdr3_nt: TGCGCCAGCGTCAGGGGTAATGAGCAGTTCTTC
d_call: TRBD1; j_call: TRBJ2-7; clone_size: .; v_call: TRBV19; cdr3_aa: CASSIVPGGMNEQYF; cdr3_nt: TGTGCCAGTAGTATAGTTCCAGGGGGCATGAACGAGCAGTACTTC
d_call: TRBD1; j_call: TRBJ1-2; clone_size: few; v_call: TRBV4-3; cdr3_aa: CASSPIWTGGGYGYTF; cdr3_nt: TGCGCCAGCAGCCCAATCTGGACAGGGGGCGGCTATGGCTACACCTTC
d_call: TRBD2; j_call: TRBJ2-2; clone_size: medium-sized; v_call: TRBV29-1; cdr3_aa: CSVDGGLVAGELFF; cdr3_nt: TGCAGCGTTGATGGAGGACTAGTCGCGGGGGAGCTGTTTTTT